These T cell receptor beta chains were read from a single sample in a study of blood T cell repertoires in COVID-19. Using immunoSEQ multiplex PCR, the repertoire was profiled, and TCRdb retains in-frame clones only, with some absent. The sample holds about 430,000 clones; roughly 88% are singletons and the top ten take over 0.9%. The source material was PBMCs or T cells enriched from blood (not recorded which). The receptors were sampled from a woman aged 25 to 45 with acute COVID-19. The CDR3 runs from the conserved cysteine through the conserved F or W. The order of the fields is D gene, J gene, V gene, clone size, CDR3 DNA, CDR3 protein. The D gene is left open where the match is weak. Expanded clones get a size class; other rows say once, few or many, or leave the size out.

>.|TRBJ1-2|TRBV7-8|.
TGTGCCAGCAGCCCAGGGGCGGACTATGGCTACACCTTC
CASSPGADYGYTF
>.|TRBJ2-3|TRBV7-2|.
TGTGCCAGCAGCGCAACCTCTAGGGGAACAGATACGCAGTATTTT
CASSATSRGTDTQYF
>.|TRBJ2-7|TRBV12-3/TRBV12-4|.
TGTGCCACGCGGGGGTCCCAGGGGTACGAGCAGTACTTC
CATRGSQGYEQYF
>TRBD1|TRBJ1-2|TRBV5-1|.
TGCGCCAGCAGCTTGTACCGGGACAGGGAGGCCTATGGCTACACCTTC
CASSLYRDREAYGYTF
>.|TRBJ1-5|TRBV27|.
TGTGCCAGTCCGTTGCCCAGGGCCTATAGCAATCAGCCCCAGCATTTT
CASPLPRAYSNQPQHF
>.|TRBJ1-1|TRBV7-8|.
TGTGCCAGCAGCTTTTCCTCGCAGGTGAACACTGAAGCTTTCTTT
CASSFSSQVNTEAFF
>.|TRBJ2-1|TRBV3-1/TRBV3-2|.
TGTGCCAGCAGCCAAGGCGGGTTGAGCTCCTACAATGAGCAGTTCTTC
CASSQGGLSSYNEQFF
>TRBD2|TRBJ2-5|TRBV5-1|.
TGCGCCAGCAGCCCGGGACTAGCGGGGGGCGGAGAGACCCAGTACTTC
CASSPGLAGGGETQYF
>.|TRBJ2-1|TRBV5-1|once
TGCGCCAGCAGCGAGCCGAAGGGGAATGAGCAGTTCTTC
CASSEPKGNEQFF
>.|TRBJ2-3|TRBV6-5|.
TGTGCCAGCAGTTATAGGGGGACCGGCACAGATACGCAGTATTTT
CASSYRGTGTDTQYF
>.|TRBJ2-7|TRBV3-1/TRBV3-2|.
TGTGCCAGCAGCCAAAGACAGACCTACGAGCAGTACTTC
CASSQRQTYEQYF
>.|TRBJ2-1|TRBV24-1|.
TGTGCCACCAGTGAGGCGCTAGCTTGGAACAATGAGCAGTTCTTC
CATSEALAWNNEQFF
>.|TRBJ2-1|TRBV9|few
TGTGCCAGCAGCGCAGGGTACAATGAGCAGTTCTTC
CASSAGYNEQFF
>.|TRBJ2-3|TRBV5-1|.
TGCGCCAGCAGCTCAGGCTTGGCAGAATATAGCACAGATACGCAGTATTTT
CASSSGLAEYSTDTQYF
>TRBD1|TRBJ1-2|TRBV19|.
TGTGCCAGTAGTATACCCCACCAGGGGGAAGTTGGACACTATGGCTACACCTTC
CASSIPHQGEVGHYGYTF
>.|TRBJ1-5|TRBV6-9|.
TGTGCCAGCAGTTACGCAGGTGACAATCAGCCCCAGCATTTT
CASSYAGDNQPQHF
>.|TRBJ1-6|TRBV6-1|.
TGTGCCAGCAGTGAGGACGGGGGGAACAATTCACCCCTCCACTTT
CASSEDGGNNSPLHF
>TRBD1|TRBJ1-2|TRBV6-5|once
TGTGCCAGCAGTTCTGGACAGGGGGTGAACTATGGCTACACCTTC
CASSSGQGVNYGYTF
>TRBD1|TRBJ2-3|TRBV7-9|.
TGTGCCAGCAGCCTGGCGGCAGGGGGTGGACCCATGGGTACGCAGTATTTT
CASSLAAGGGPMGTQYF
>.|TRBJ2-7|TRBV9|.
TGTGCCAGCAGCGACCCGGGGTACGAGCAGTACTTC
CASSDPGYEQYF
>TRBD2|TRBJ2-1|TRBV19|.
TGTGCCAGTAGTATCCCCCCCTCGGTCCTAGCGGGTTACAATGAGCAGTTCTTC
CASSIPPSVLAGYNEQFF
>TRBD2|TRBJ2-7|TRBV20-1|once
TGCAGTGCTAGTAGGCTAGCGGGGGGGCCGTACGAGCAGTACTTC
CSASRLAGGPYEQYF
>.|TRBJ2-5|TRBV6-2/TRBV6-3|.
TGTGCCAGCAGTTTTAAAGAGACCCAGTACTTC
CASSFKETQYF
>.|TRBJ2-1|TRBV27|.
TGTGCCAGCAGTTTAGCCGGGACACCGAGTTTGGAGCAGTTCTTC
CASSLAGTPSLEQFF
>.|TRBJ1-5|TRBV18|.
TGTGCCAGCTCACCAAATGCAGGGAATCAGCCCCAGCATTTT
CASSPNAGNQPQHF
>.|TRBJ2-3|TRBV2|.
TGTGCCAGCAGTGGGTCTCTTGCCCCCGAGGCAGATACGCAGTATTTT
CASSGSLAPEADTQYF
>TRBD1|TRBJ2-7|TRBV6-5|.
TGTGCCAGCAGGACGGGACAGGGAACCTACGAGCAGTACTTC
CASRTGQGTYEQYF
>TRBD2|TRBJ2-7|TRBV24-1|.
TGTGCCACCAGTGATTTTCCCCCGTCGGGGGGTCGCAAGAACGAGCAGTACTTC
CATSDFPPSGGRKNEQYF
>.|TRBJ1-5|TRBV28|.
TGTGCCAGCAAATCGACAGGCCCTTCTAGGAATCAGCCCCAGCATTTT
CASKSTGPSRNQPQHF
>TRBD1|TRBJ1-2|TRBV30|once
TGTGCCTGGAATAGACAGGGGGCAGGCTATGGCTACACCTTC
CAWNRQGAGYGYTF
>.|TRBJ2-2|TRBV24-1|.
TGTGCCACCAGTGATTTGGGGAAAACAGGGCGCACCGGGGAGCTGTTTTTT
CATSDLGKTGRTGELFF
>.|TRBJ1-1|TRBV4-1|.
TGCGCCAGCAGCCAAGAATGGGGGCTTGAAGCTTTCTTT
CASSQEWGLEAFF
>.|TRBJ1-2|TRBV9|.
TGTGCCAGCAGCGTAGCCGAGGGTAACTATGGCTACACCTTC
CASSVAEGNYGYTF
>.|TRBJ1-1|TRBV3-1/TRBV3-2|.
TGTGCCAGCAGCCCTCTAATTTTGGGGCCTGAAGCTTTCTTT
CASSPLILGPEAFF
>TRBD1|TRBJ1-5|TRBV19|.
TGTGCCAGTAGTATAGTGCCAGGGGGTGGCAATCAGCCCCAGCATTTT
CASSIVPGGGNQPQHF
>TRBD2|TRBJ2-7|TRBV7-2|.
TGTGCCAGCAGCCGGACGGGGGGATGGGAGCAGTACTTC
CASSRTGGWEQYF
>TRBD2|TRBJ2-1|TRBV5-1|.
TGCGCCAGCAGCTTGGTAGCGGGGGGCTTTAGCTCCTACAATGAGCAGTTCTTC
CASSLVAGGFSSYNEQFF
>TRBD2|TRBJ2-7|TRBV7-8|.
TGTGCCAGCAGCTTAGTTAGCGGGGGGGCCTACGAGCAGTACTTC
CASSLVSGGAYEQYF
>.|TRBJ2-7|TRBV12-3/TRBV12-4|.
TGTGCCAGCATGCGGCTTGGGAGCTACGAGCAGTACTTC
CASMRLGSYEQYF
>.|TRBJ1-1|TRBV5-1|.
TGCGCCAGCAGCTTGGGGTACAGGGTCCGGAACACTGAAGCTTTCTTT
CASSLGYRVRNTEAFF